The 14 T cell receptor beta chains below all came from one sample that was sequenced in a study of T cells after yellow fever vaccination. TCRdb reprocessed the 5' RACE reads via MiXCR and lists one record per CDR3 protein. Here the sample spans 450,000 to 600,000 distinct CDR3 sequences, about 17% being singletons. The specimen comprised PBMCs, sampled less than 6 days after the first yellow fever vaccination. Receptors were obtained from a man aged 18 to 30 who received the YFV17D yellow fever vaccine.

This clonotype was counted between two and nine times. V usage is TRBV7-2 and J usage is TRBJ2-7; D gene unclear. V dropped 7 bases and J dropped 0 bases, with 16 bases sitting between them. Germline V gene data show CDR1 as SGHTA and CDR2 as FQGNSA. CDR3 length: 15 amino acids. CDR3 bases: TGTGCCAGCACCCTGGTCGGCGGCAGCTCCTACGAGCAGTACTTC. The encoded protein is CASTLVGGSSYEQYF.

In this sample, this clonotype turned up a few times. The chain carries TRBV12-3 or TRBV12-4 and TRBJ2-1; 10 bases align to TRBD2. V was clipped by 6 bases and J by 4 bases; unmatched bases: 12. The length of the CDR3 is 17 residues. The DNA of the CDR3 is TGTGCCAGCAGCCCCCTCCGAGCGGGGGGGCTATACAATGAGCAGTTCTTC. This sequence encodes CASSPLRAGGLYNEQFF.

The CDR3 region has the DNA TGTGCCAGCCCGAAGGTGCTAGCGGGGGCCCCGAGCACAGATACGCAGTATTTT. Translation: CASPKVLAGAPSTDTQYF. The chain is built from TRBV2 and TRBJ2-3, with 10 bases lining up with TRBD2. The CDR3 extends over 18 amino acids. The germline V gene has CDR1 SNHLY and CDR2 FYNNEI. V shed 8 bases, J shed 0 bases, and the junction held 14 bases outside the gene matches.

CDR3 sequence: CASSSPDRAVAGELFF. Written as DNA, the CDR3 is TGTGCCAGCAGCTCGCCGGACAGGGCGGTCGCCGGGGAGCTGTTTTTT. This chain joins TRBV7-8 and TRBJ2-2; 8 bases are a match to TRBD1. From germline, CDR1 is SGHVS and CDR2 FQNEAQ. Trimming removed 4 bases from V and 6 bases from J; junction bases left unmatched: 10. The CDR3 loop spans 16 amino acids.

This chain links TRBV5-1 with TRBJ2-5; D not resolved. CDR3 length: 15 amino acids. Germline assignment: CDR1 SGHRS and CDR2 YFSETQ. The V end lost 1 base, the J end lost 4 bases, and 14 bases lay between the germline ends. CDR3 region: CASSLSGERIETQYF. The CDR3 DNA sequence: TGCGCCAGCAGCTTGAGTGGGGAAAGAATAGAGACCCAGTACTTC.

This sequence joins TRBV5-4 and TRBJ2-5; D gene uncertain. The CDR3 extends over 13 amino acids. Trimming removed 2 bases from V and 7 bases from J, with 12 bases in between. The V gene's germline CDR1 is SGHNT and CDR2 YYREEE (reference sequence). The CDR3 sequence is CASSLSTVATQYF. For the CDR3, the DNA is TGTGCCAGCAGCTTATCGACGGTCGCGACCCAGTACTTC.

There are a few counts of this clonotype. The chain combines TRBV5-1 with TRBJ1-1; D unresolved. Trimming took 0 bases from V and 5 from J, leaving 14 bases between them. This CDR3 is 15 amino acids long. The germline V gene has CDR1 SGHRS and CDR2 YFSETQ. Written as DNA, the CDR3 is TGCGCCAGCAGCTTGGTCCCGGCTAGAGGGACTGAAGCTTTCTTT. It specifies CASSLVPARGTEAFF. The whole variable domain, remainder taken from reference TRBV5-1 and TRBJ1-1, is KAGVTQTPRYLIKTRGQQVTLSCSPISGHRSVSWYQQTPGQGLQFLFEYFSETQRNKGNFPGRFSGRQFSNSRSEMNVSTLELGDSALYLCASSLVPARGTEAFFGQGTRLTVV.

This clonotype was found a few times. The V gene is TRBV7-2, the J gene TRBJ2-3; 11 bases agree with TRBD2. V gave up 3 bases and J gave up 6 bases; unmatched junction bases: 5. CDR3 length: 15 residues. CDR1 and CDR2 (germline): SGHTA, FQGNSA. In DNA, the CDR3 is TGTGCCAGCAGCTTCGGTAGCGGGGGGGCGGATACGCAGTATTTT. Translation gives CASSFGSGGADTQYF.

The V and J genes are TRBV12-3 or TRBV12-4 and TRBJ1-6; D possibly corresponds to TRBD1 (5 bases). The CDR3 spans 14 residues. The V end was cut by 5 bases, the J end by 8 bases, with 13 bases between. The CDR3 DNA reads as TGTGCCAGCAGTCTCAGGGATTACGATTCACCCCTCCACTTT. It is translated as CASSLRDYDSPLHF.

This clonotype was detected a few times. The rearrangement links TRBV5-1 to TRBJ2-7, with a weak D call TRBD1 (7 bases). Germline V gene sequence: CDR1 SGHRS, CDR2 YFSETQ. The germline V and J ends were trimmed by 0 bases and 6 bases, with 13 bases remaining between them. This CDR3 contains 14 residues. The CDR3 here is CASSLATGTGEQYF. In nucleotides, the CDR3 is TGCGCCAGCAGCTTGGCGACAGGGACTGGCGAGCAGTACTTC.

There are many counts of this clonotype. The chain uses TRBV6-2 or TRBV6-3 and TRBJ2-5; 9 bases line up with TRBD2. With 2 bases clipped from V and 4 bases from J, the junction kept 11 bases outside the gene matches. Looked up from germline, CDR1 is MNHEY and CDR2 is SVGEGT. The CDR3 extends over 17 amino acids. The CDR3 is CASSYDGSGGWAETQYF. The CDR3 nucleotides are TGTGCCAGCAGTTACGACGGTAGCGGGGGTTGGGCAGAGACCCAGTACTTC.

This chain connects TRBV4-1 to TRBJ1-6; 8 bases are shared with TRBD1. The CDR3 length is 15 residues. J was trimmed by 10 bases and V by 6 bases; bases with no gene match: 11. Germline-derived CDR1 and CDR2 are MGHRA and YSYEKL. The CDR3, as DNA: TGCGCCAGCAGACGAACAGGGGGGCGGGAGTCACCCCTCCACTTT. It yields the protein CASRRTGGRESPLHF.

The CDR3 spells CASRGIRGEMRAQHF. The CDR3 DNA reads TGTGCCAGCAGGGGGATCAGAGGGGAGATGCGGGCCCAGCATTTT. J is TRBJ1-5 and V is TRBV25-1, with D perhaps matching TRBD1 (5 bases). The CDR3 spans 15 residues. The V end lost 6 bases, the J end lost 11 bases, and 23 bases lay between the germline ends. Germline assignment: CDR1 MGHDK and CDR2 SYGVNS.

The CDR3 bases are TGTGCCAGCAGCCGGGGACAGAACTATGGCTACACCTTC. The encoded protein is CASSRGQNYGYTF. The chain couples TRBV12-3 or TRBV12-4 to TRBJ1-2; 7 positions agree with TRBD1. J lost 2 bases, V lost 6 bases, and 3 bases had no gene match. This CDR3 is 13 amino acids long.